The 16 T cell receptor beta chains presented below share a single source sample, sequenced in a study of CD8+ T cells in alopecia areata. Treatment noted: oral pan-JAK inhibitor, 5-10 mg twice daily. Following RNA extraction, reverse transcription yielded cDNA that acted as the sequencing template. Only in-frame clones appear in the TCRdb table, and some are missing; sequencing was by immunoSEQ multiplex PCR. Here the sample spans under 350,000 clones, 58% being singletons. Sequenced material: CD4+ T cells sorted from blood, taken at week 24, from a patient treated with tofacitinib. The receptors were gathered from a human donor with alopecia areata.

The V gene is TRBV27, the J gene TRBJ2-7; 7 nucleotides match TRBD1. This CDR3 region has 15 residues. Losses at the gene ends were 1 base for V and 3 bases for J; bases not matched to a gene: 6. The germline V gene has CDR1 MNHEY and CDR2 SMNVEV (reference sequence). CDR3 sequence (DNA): TGTGCCAGCAGTTTATACCCCACAGGGGTCTACGAGCAGTACTTC. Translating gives CASSLYPTGVYEQYF.

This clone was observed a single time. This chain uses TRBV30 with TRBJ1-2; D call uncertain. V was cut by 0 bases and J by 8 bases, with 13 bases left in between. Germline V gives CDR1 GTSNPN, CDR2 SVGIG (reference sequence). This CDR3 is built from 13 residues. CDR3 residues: CAWSVEGEEGYTF. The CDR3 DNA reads TGTGCCTGGAGTGTAGAGGGAGAAGAAGGCTACACCTTC.

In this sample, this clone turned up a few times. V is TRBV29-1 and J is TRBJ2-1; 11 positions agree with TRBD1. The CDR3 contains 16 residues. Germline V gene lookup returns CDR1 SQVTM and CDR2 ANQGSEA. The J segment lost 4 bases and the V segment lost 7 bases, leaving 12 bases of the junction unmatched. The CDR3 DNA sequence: TGCAGCGCCTTAACGCCGGGACAGGGGGTTTACAATGAGCAGTTCTTC. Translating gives CSALTPGQGVYNEQFF.

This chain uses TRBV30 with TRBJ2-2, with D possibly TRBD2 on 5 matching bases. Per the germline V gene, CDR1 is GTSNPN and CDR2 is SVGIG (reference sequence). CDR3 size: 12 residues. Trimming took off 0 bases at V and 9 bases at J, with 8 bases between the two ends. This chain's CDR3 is CAWSVVGRELFF. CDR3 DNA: TGTGCCTGGAGTGTAGTCGGGAGGGAGCTGTTTTTT.

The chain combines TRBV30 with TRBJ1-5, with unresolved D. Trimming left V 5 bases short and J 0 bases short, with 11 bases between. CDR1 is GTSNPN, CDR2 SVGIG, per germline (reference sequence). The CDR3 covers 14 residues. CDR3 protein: CAWQNWGSNQPQHF. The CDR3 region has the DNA TGTGCCTGGCAGAATTGGGGTAGCAATCAGCCCCAGCATTTT.

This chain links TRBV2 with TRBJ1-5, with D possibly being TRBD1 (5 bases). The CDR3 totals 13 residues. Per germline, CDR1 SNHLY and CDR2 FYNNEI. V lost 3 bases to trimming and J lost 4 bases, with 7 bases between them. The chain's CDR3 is CASSDGGNQPQHF. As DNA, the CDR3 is TGTGCCAGCAGTGATGGGGGAAATCAGCCCCAGCATTTT.

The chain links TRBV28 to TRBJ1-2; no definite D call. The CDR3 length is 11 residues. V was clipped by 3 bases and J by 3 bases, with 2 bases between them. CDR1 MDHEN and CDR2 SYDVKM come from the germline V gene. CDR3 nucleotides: TGTGCCAGCAGTTTGGACTATGGCTACACCTTC. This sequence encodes CASSLDYGYTF.

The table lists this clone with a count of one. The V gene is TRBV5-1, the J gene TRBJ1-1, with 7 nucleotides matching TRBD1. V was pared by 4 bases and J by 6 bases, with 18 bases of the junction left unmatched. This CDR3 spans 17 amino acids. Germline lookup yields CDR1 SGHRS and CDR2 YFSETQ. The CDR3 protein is CASSPHPDRPPRAEAFF. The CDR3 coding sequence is TGCGCCAGCAGCCCCCACCCGGACAGGCCGCCTCGGGCTGAAGCTTTCTTT.

DNA for the CDR3: TGTGCCAGCAGCTTACAACAGGGAACCTACGAGCAGTACTTC. Its protein is CASSLQQGTYEQYF. The V call is TRBV7-2, the J call TRBJ2-7; D possibly corresponds to TRBD1 (6 bases). V lost 2 bases and J lost 2, with 10 bases in between. There are 14 residues in the CDR3. Germline CDR1 SGHTA, CDR2 FQGNSA.

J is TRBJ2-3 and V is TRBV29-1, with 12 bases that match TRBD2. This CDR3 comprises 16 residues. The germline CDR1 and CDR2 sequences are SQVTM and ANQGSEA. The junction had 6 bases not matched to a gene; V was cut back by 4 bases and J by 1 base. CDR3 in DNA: TGCAGCGTTGCGCCGGGACTAGCGGGCGGCACAGATACGCAGTATTTT. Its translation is CSVAPGLAGGTDTQYF.

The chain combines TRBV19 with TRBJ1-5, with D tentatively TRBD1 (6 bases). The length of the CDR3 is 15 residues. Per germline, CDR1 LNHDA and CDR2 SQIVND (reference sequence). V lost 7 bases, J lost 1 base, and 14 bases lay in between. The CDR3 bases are TGTGCCAGTACTCAGGGGAGGCTGAGCAATCAGCCCCAGCATTTT. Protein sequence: CASTQGRLSNQPQHF.

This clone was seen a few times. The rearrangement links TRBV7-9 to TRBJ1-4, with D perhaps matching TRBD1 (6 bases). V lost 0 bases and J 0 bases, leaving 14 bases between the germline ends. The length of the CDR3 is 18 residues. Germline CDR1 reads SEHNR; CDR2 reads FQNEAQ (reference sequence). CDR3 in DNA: TGTGCCAGCAGCTTAGCGCCTTGGGACACATCAACTAATGAAAAACTGTTTTTT. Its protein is CASSLAPWDTSTNEKLFF.

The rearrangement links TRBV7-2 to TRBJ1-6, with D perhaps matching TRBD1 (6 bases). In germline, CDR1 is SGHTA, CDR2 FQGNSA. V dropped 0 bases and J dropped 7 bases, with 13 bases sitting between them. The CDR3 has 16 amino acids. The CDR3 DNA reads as TGTGCCAGCAGCTTAGCTGGGGGGCGGGGAAATTCACCCCTCCACTTT. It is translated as CASSLAGGRGNSPLHF.

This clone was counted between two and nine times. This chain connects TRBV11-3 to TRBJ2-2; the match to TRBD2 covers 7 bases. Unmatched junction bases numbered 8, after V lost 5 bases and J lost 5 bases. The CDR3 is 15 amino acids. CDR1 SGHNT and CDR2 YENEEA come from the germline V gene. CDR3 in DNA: TGTGCCAGCAGCCAAAGGGCTAGCGGTACCGGGGAGCTGTTTTTT. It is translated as CASSQRASGTGELFF.

CDR3 in DNA: TGTGCCAGCAGCCCGTCCGGGGCGTCACCCCTCCACTTT. Encoded protein: CASSPSGASPLHF. This chain joins TRBV14 and TRBJ1-6; the D gene is possibly TRBD1 (5 bases). This CDR3 region has 13 residues. The V gene's germline CDR1 is SGHDN and CDR2 FVKESK. Trimming shortened V by 4 bases and J by 10 bases, and 11 bases separated the two germline ends.

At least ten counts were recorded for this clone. The CDR3 DNA follows: TGTGCCAGCAGTCCGCGCCCCACGGGGGTGAGCACAGATACGCAGTATTTT. Residues: CASSPRPTGVSTDTQYF. V usage is TRBV28 and J usage is TRBJ2-3, with a possible D match to TRBD2 (6 bases). Trimming took off 5 bases at V and 0 bases at J, with 18 bases between the two ends. This CDR3 contains 17 residues. Germline CDR1 and CDR2: MDHEN and SYDVKM.